The source of this T cell receptor beta chain is a study of blood T cell repertoires in COVID-19. Study information: There were acute and convalescent COVID-19 samples, and they came from the United States, Italy and Spain.

The repertoire was sequenced with immunoSEQ multiplex PCR; TCRdb's copy has only in-frame clones and lacks some. The repertoire holds under 350,000 clones, with approximately 90% as singletons. Deletions cut 9 bases from V and 4 bases from J, with 18 bases between. Germline V gene sequence: CDR1 SNHLY, CDR2 FYNNEI. There are 14 residues in the CDR3. Sequences were obtained from peripheral blood. The chain couples TRBV2 to TRBJ1-1; D ambiguous. The TCR sequence derives from a man younger than 35 with active or convalescent COVID-19. CDR3 sequence: CARSLTGEGTEAFF. In DNA form, the CDR3 reads TGTGCCAGATCCCTCACTGGGGAGGGCACTGAAGCTTTCTTT.